These 6 T cell receptor beta chains were sequenced from one sample in a study of blood T cell repertoires in COVID-19. Using immunoSEQ multiplex PCR, the repertoire was profiled, and TCRdb retains in-frame clones only, with some absent. The sample lists 400,000 or so clones, more than 85% seen once, with under 3% in the top ten. The sequencing sample was made of peripheral blood. The receptor set was obtained from a human donor in a cohort sampled during active COVID-19.

The chain has TRBV7-6 and TRBJ2-7; TRBD1 agrees at 9 bases. This CDR3 has 14 residues. Germline V CDR1 and CDR2: SGHVS, FNYEAQ. V lost 4 bases to trimming and J lost 3 bases; unmatched junction nucleotides: 4. The CDR3 here is CASSYGTGNYEQYF. CDR3 sequence (DNA): TGTGCCAGCAGCTACGGGACAGGGAACTACGAGCAGTACTTC.

This rearrangement joins TRBV28 to TRBJ2-7; 11 nucleotides align to TRBD2. V shed 6 bases, J shed 2 bases, and the junction held 3 bases outside the gene matches. The CDR3 sequence is 14 residues long. Germline V gene sequence: CDR1 MDHEN, CDR2 SYDVKM. The chain's CDR3 is CASRNSGRAYEQYF. In nucleotides, the CDR3 is TGTGCCAGCAGGAATAGCGGGAGGGCCTACGAGCAGTACTTC.

This rearrangement joins TRBV18 to TRBJ2-4; perhaps TRBD1 as D (5 bases). The CDR3 spans 18 residues. The germline V and J ends were trimmed by 3 bases and 0 bases, with 18 bases remaining between them. CDR1 is KGHSH, CDR2 LQKENI, per germline. CDR3 nucleotide sequence: TGTGCCAGCTCACCCACAGGACCGTTTCAGCTAGCCAAAAACATTCAGTACTTC. Translation gives CASSPTGPFQLAKNIQYF.

There are a few counts of this clone. The CDR3 sequence is CASSRDIDYGYTF. CDR3 DNA sequence: TGTGCCAGCAGCCGGGACATCGACTATGGCTACACCTTC. The rearrangement uses TRBV7-9 and TRBJ1-2, with D perhaps TRBD1 (6 bases). The length of the CDR3 is 13 residues. V was shortened by 5 bases and J by 3 bases, with 10 bases between the two germline ends. Germline lookup yields CDR1 SEHNR and CDR2 FQNEAQ (reference sequence).

The chain couples TRBV19 to TRBJ1-1, with D uncertain. The V and J ends lost 0 bases and 0 bases respectively, with 8 bases between them. CDR3 length: 15 amino acids. Germline-derived CDR1 and CDR2 are LNHDA and SQIVND (reference sequence). The DNA of the CDR3 is TGTGCCAGTAGTATAGATCGGGTCGTGAACACTGAAGCTTTCTTT. Translated: CASSIDRVVNTEAFF.

This sequence joins TRBV6-6 and TRBJ2-1; D unclear. The CDR3 consists of 12 residues. Germline CDR1 and CDR2: MNHNY and SVGAGI (reference sequence). Between the trimmed V and J ends, which lost 2 bases and 9 bases, there was a span of 8 bases. The DNA of the CDR3 is TGTGCCAGCAGTTACATCGGCGGTGAGCAGTTCTTC. It specifies CASSYIGGEQFF.